This TCR beta chain originates from a study of T-cell memory formation after mild COVID-19. Study results and limitations: The main location of contracting CD4+ clones was CM and EM, and that of contracting CD8+ clones was EMRA. The study found balanced CD4/CD8 in clones contracting day 15 to 85 and a CD4+ lean in later expanders.

Per germline, CDR1 SGHTA and CDR2 FQGNSA. Trimming left V 5 bases short and J 6 bases short, with 14 bases between. The CDR3 length is 14 residues. This clonotype occurred a few times. Its antigen remains unknown. TCRdb re-derived calls from the 5' RACE reads in MiXCR, one entry per CDR3 protein. Here the sample spans approximately 300,000 distinct CDR3 sequences, 15% to 20% being singletons. The V and J genes are TRBV7-2 and TRBJ2-1; D unresolved. Material: PBMCs or a T cell subset sorted from them (not recorded which). This TCR derives from a man aged 18 to 30 who had mild COVID-19 (a few samples of this study predate the infection). Cell type and time point are not known. DNA of the CDR3: TGTGCCAGCAGCCCTAGGCAAGTAACCAATGAGCAGTTCTTC. It yields the protein CASSPRQVTNEQFF.